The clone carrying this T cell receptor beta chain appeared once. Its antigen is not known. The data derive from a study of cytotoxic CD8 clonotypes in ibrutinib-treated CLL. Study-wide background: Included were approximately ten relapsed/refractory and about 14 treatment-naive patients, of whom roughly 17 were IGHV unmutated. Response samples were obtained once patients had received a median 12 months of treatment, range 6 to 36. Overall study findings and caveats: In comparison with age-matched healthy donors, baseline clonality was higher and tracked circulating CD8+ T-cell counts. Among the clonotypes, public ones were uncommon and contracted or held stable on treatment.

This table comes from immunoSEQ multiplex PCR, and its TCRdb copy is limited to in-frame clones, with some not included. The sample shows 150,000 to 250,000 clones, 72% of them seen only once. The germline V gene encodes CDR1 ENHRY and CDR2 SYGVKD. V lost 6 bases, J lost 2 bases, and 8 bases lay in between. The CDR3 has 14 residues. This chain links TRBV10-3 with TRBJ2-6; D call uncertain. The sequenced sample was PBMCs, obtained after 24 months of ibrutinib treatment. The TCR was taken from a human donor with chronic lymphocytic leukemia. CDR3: CAISLGTGANVLTF. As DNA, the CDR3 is TGTGCCATCAGCCTGGGAACTGGGGCCAACGTCCTGACTTTC.